The 28 T cell receptor beta chains below all came from one sample that was sequenced in a study of shared clonotypes between healthy human individuals. Produced via immunoSEQ multiplex PCR; TCRdb's table is partial and in-frame only. Of roughly 2.6 million clones in the sample, approximately 94% are singletons; the top ten hold 0.11% to 0.15%. The source material was naive CD4+ T cells sorted from blood. Sample subset: CD45RA+ positively selected. Receptor source: a man aged 18 to 30 in good health.

A single count supports this clone. CDR3 residues: CASSESSGAGEKLFF. The CDR3 bases are TGTGCCAGCAGCGAATCATCGGGCGCGGGTGAAAAACTGTTTTTT. The chain combines TRBV9 with TRBJ1-4; D remains ambiguous. Germline V gives CDR1 SGDLS, CDR2 YYNGEE. The CDR3 runs to 15 residues. With 3 bases removed from V and 7 bases from J, the gap between germline ends came to 16 bases.

This clone was seen a few times. The chain employs TRBV27 and TRBJ1-1; D gene uncertain. The V gene's germline CDR1 is MNHEY and CDR2 SMNVEV (reference sequence). V lost 6 bases, J lost 0 bases, and 11 bases lay in between. CDR3 length: 14 amino acids. The CDR3 here is CASSPKRMNTEAFF. The CDR3 DNA reads TGTGCCAGCAGCCCTAAGCGTATGAACACTGAAGCTTTCTTT.

The chain joins TRBV7-8 to TRBJ2-7; the match to TRBD1 covers 7 bases. The CDR3 length is 16 residues. Germline CDR1 and CDR2: SGHVS and FQNEAQ. Trimming at V came to 5 bases and at J to 3 bases, leaving 13 bases not matched to a gene. CDR3 bases: TGTGCCAGCAGCGCCATCACCAGACAGGGTTACTACGAGCAGTACTTC. This gives the protein CASSAITRQGYYEQYF.

This clone has a single count. The J gene is TRBJ2-4, the V gene TRBV7-2; 10 nucleotides match TRBD1. V lost 4 bases and J lost 3; bases outside the gene matches: 6. The CDR3 is made up of 16 amino acids. Per germline, CDR1 SGHTA and CDR2 FQGNSA. The CDR3 nucleotides read TGTGCCAGCAGCTCGACAGGGGGCGCTGACAAAAACATTCAGTACTTC. Translating gives CASSSTGGADKNIQYF.

The CDR3 spells CAWRVYNEQFF. In DNA, the CDR3 is TGTGCCTGGAGGGTGTACAATGAGCAGTTCTTC. The V and J genes are TRBV30 and TRBJ2-1, with D unresolved. Between the trimmed V and J ends, which lost 3 bases and 4 bases, there was a span of 4 bases. Per germline, CDR1 GTSNPN and CDR2 SVGIG (reference sequence). The CDR3 totals 11 residues.

V gene TRBV7-3 combines with J gene TRBJ2-1; 10 nucleotides line up with TRBD2. Germline assignment: CDR1 SGHTA and CDR2 FQGTGA. The CDR3 length is 18 residues. J gave up 4 bases and V 2 bases, and 11 bases lay outside the gene matches. The CDR3 DNA is TGTGCCAGCAGCTTAGCCCCCCAGCGGGGGGGCTGGTACAATGAGCAGTTCTTC. Translating gives CASSLAPQRGGWYNEQFF.

The chain recombines TRBV2 with TRBJ1-4; the D is unclear. Deletions cut 5 bases from V and 0 bases from J, with 4 bases between. Germline CDR1 is SNHLY and CDR2 is FYNNEI. There are 13 residues in the CDR3. The DNA for the CDR3 is TGTGCCAGCAGTCGTACAACTAATGAAAAACTGTTTTTT. It encodes CASSRTTNEKLFF.

V and J are TRBV28 and TRBJ1-2; 8 bases match TRBD1. CDR1 and CDR2 from the germline V gene are MDHEN and SYDVKM. Germline trimming cut 6 bases from V and 7 bases from J; bases unmatched to any gene: 13. The CDR3 runs to 15 residues. DNA for the CDR3: TGTGCCAGCAGCCCCCCGGACAGGGTCGGGGTTGGCTACACCTTC. This codes for CASSPPDRVGVGYTF.

J is TRBJ2-3 and V is TRBV5-1; D is unresolved. Germline V lookup: CDR1 SGHRS, CDR2 YFSETQ. V was cut by 5 bases and J by 0 bases, with 10 bases left in between. There are 14 residues in the CDR3. The CDR3 sequence is CASRVMGSTDTQYF. The CDR3 DNA is TGCGCCAGCAGGGTGATGGGAAGCACAGATACGCAGTATTTT.

The gene calls are TRBV6-6 and TRBJ2-1; D may correspond to TRBD1 or TRBD2 (5 bases each). The length of the CDR3 is 12 residues. Germline lookup yields CDR1 MNHNY and CDR2 SVGAGI (reference sequence). Trimming left V 2 bases short and J 12 bases short, with 11 bases between. The CDR3 loop reads CASSYLGVRQFF. In nucleotides, the CDR3 is TGTGCCAGCAGTTACCTGGGGGTGAGGCAGTTCTTC.

This chain connects TRBV5-1 to TRBJ2-5; 10 bases agree with TRBD2. The ends lost 4 bases at V and 4 bases at J; junction bases unmatched: 22. The germline CDR1 and CDR2 sequences are SGHRS and YFSETQ. CDR3 length: 20 residues. For the CDR3, the DNA is TGCGCCAGCAGCCCCGCGGGGCTAGCGGGAGTGTGGGCCCTGGGAGAGACCCAGTACTTC. It codes for CASSPAGLAGVWALGETQYF.

The J gene is TRBJ1-4, the V gene TRBV4-1; 11 bases agree with TRBD1. Per germline, CDR1 MGHRA and CDR2 YSYEKL. The CDR3 is made up of 16 amino acids. J lost 0 bases, V lost 4 bases, and 1 base had no gene match. This chain's CDR3 is CASSLGQGATNEKLFF. CDR3 DNA sequence: TGCGCCAGCAGCCTGGGACAGGGGGCAACTAATGAAAAACTGTTTTTT.

A word on this clone: This sample includes further DNA sequences coding for the same CDR3. The chain couples TRBV30 to TRBJ2-7; no clear D gene. CDR3 length: 13 amino acids. From germline, CDR1 is GTSNPN and CDR2 SVGIG (reference sequence). Deletions cut 0 bases from V and 2 bases from J, with 8 bases between. DNA of the CDR3: TGTGCCTGGAGTGTACACCGCGCCTACGAGCAGTACTTC. It translates to CAWSVHRAYEQYF. Filled out from reference TRBV30 and TRBJ2-7, the complete variable domain reads SQTIHQWPATLVQPVGSPLSLECTVEGTSNPNLYWYRQAAGRGLQLLFYSVGIGQISSEVPQNLSASRPQDRQFILSSKKLLLSDSGFYLCAWSVHRAYEQYFGPGTRLTVT.

This clone came up once. The genes are TRBV2 and TRBJ2-1; 9 bases are a match to TRBD1. The CDR3 spans 15 residues. Per germline, CDR1 SNHLY and CDR2 FYNNEI. V lost 6 bases to trimming and J lost 3 bases; unmatched junction nucleotides: 6. The CDR3 sequence: CASSRQGDLYNEQFF. DNA of the CDR3: TGTGCCAGCAGCCGACAGGGGGACCTCTACAATGAGCAGTTCTTC.

This chain connects TRBV5-4 to TRBJ2-1; maybe TRBD2 (6 bases). The V end lost 2 bases, the J end lost 0 bases, and 9 bases lay between the germline ends. In germline, CDR1 is SGHNT, CDR2 YYREEE (reference sequence). The CDR3 is 15 amino acids. Here the CDR3 DNA reads TGTGCCAGCAGCTTATTGGGGGGCTCCTACAATGAGCAGTTCTTC. It translates to CASSLLGGSYNEQFF.

There are a few counts of this clone. In the same sample, other DNA sequences code for this CDR3. This chain links TRBV6-5 with TRBJ1-1; D not resolved. The CDR3 spans 13 residues. The V and J ends lost 2 bases and 5 bases respectively, with 9 bases between them. In germline, CDR1 is MNHEY, CDR2 SVGAGI. The CDR3 loop is CASSYGQTTEAFF. The CDR3, as DNA: TGTGCCAGCAGTTACGGTCAAACTACTGAAGCTTTCTTT.

The rearrangement uses TRBV7-9 and TRBJ1-1; D possibly corresponds to TRBD1 (6 bases). V was shortened by 5 bases and J by 5 bases, with 18 bases between the two germline ends. Germline-derived CDR1 and CDR2 are SEHNR and FQNEAQ (reference sequence). The CDR3 loop spans 15 amino acids. CDR3 nucleotide sequence: TGTGCCAGCAGCCGGATTAGGGGGGTTGGAACTGAAGCTTTCTTT. Amino acid sequence: CASSRIRGVGTEAFF.

This chain connects TRBV6-5 to TRBJ1-2; tentatively, D is TRBD1 (5 bases). Germline CDR1 and CDR2: MNHEY and SVGAGI. With 8 bases removed from V and 3 bases from J, the gap between germline ends came to 7 bases. The CDR3 is 11 residues long. CDR3 sequence reads: CASGTYYGYTF. The CDR3 DNA follows: TGTGCCAGCGGGACCTACTATGGCTACACCTTC.

The gene calls are TRBV19 and TRBJ2-1; no definite D call. Between the trimmed V and J ends, which lost 5 bases and 8 bases, there was a span of 7 bases. Per the germline V gene, CDR1 is LNHDA and CDR2 is SQIVND (reference sequence). There are 11 residues in the CDR3. CDR3 in DNA: TGTGCCAGTAGTGTACGCGATGAGCAGTTCTTC. This encodes CASSVRDEQFF.

Remarks on this clone: The junction departs from germline at one end; a sequencing error may be responsible. The chain carries TRBV5-8 and TRBJ2-7, with D unclear. Germline V gene lookup returns CDR1 SGHTS and CDR2 YDEGEE. CDR3 length: 11 residues. This CDR3 is CASRKDPVIGF. The CDR3 coding sequence is TGTGCCAGCCGCAAGGACCCTGTGATAGGCTTC. Filled out from reference TRBV5-8 and TRBJ2-7, the complete variable domain reads EAGVTQSPTHLIKTRGQQATLRCSPISGHTSVYWYQQALGLGLQFLLWYDEGEERNRGNFPPRFSGRQFPNYSSELNVNALELEDSALYLCASRKDPVIGFGPGTRLTVT.

V and J are TRBV30 and TRBJ1-1, with D perhaps TRBD1 (5 bases). Germline assignment: CDR1 GTSNPN and CDR2 SVGIG (reference sequence). The V and J ends lost 4 bases and 2 bases respectively, with 8 bases between them. The CDR3 length is 12 residues. CDR3 coding DNA: TGTGCCTGGAAGACAGCAAACACTGAAGCTTTCTTT. Amino acid sequence: CAWKTANTEAFF.

The rearrangement links TRBV7-3 to TRBJ2-3; D may be TRBD2 (6 bases). Trimming shortened V by 5 bases and J by 4 bases, and 16 bases separated the two germline ends. The germline gives CDR1 SGHTA, CDR2 FQGTGA. The CDR3 is 15 residues long. CDR3 protein: CASSPSPSVADTQYF. The DNA for the CDR3 is TGTGCCAGCAGCCCGTCGCCTAGCGTGGCAGATACGCAGTATTTT.

The rearrangement joins TRBV30 to TRBJ1-2, with a weak D call TRBD1 (5 bases). The length of the CDR3 is 11 residues. Between the trimmed V and J ends, which lost 3 bases and 10 bases, there was a span of 12 bases. CDR1 is GTSNPN, CDR2 SVGIG, per germline (reference sequence). CDR3 in DNA: TGTGCCTGGAGCCCGGGACTCTACTACACCTTC. Its translation is CAWSPGLYYTF.

This chain uses TRBV6-1 with TRBJ2-7; the D is unclear. Trimming took off 3 bases at V and 4 bases at J, with 16 bases between the two ends. Germline CDR1 is MNHNS and CDR2 is SASEGT. This CDR3 contains 15 residues. The CDR3 nucleotides are TGTGCCAGCAGTGAGAGTTGGAGCGCTTCATACGAGCAGTACTTC. This gives the protein CASSESWSASYEQYF.

The rearrangement joins TRBV9 to TRBJ2-3, with TRBD2 as a possible D gene (6 bases). The V end was cut by 7 bases, the J end by 2 bases, with 17 bases between. The CDR3 extends over 15 amino acids. Germline V gene sequence: CDR1 SGDLS, CDR2 YYNGEE. The CDR3 protein is CASRKTGTPTDTQYF. For the CDR3, the DNA is TGTGCCAGCCGAAAAACCGGGACTCCCACAGATACGCAGTATTTT.

As DNA, the CDR3 is TGTGCCAGCAGCAAGACTAGCCCAGCGAACACCGGGGAGCTGTTTTTT. Amino acids: CASSKTSPANTGELFF. This chain connects TRBV6-6 to TRBJ2-2; 7 nucleotides agree with TRBD2. There are 16 residues in the CDR3. The germline V gene has CDR1 MNHNY and CDR2 SVGAGI (reference sequence). V lost 6 bases to trimming and J lost 0 bases; unmatched junction nucleotides: 7.

This clone turned up a few times. V and J are TRBV28 and TRBJ1-1, with D hard to call. The germline gives CDR1 MDHEN, CDR2 SYDVKM. The V and J ends lost 3 bases and 0 bases respectively, with 17 bases between them. The CDR3 is 17 residues long. CDR3 DNA sequence: TGTGCCAGCAGTTTCGGTTTCGGTGCAGCGATGAACACTGAAGCTTTCTTT. Its protein product is CASSFGFGAAMNTEAFF.

Here the CDR3 reads CASSNRDRGDEQFF. The CDR3 DNA reads as TGTGCCAGCAGCAACAGGGACAGGGGAGATGAGCAGTTCTTC. V and J are TRBV5-4 and TRBJ2-1, with TRBD1 matching 10 bases. Germline loops: CDR1 SGHNT, CDR2 YYREEE (reference sequence). V shed 4 bases and J 8 bases; nucleotides not matched to a gene: 6. The CDR3 is 14 residues long.